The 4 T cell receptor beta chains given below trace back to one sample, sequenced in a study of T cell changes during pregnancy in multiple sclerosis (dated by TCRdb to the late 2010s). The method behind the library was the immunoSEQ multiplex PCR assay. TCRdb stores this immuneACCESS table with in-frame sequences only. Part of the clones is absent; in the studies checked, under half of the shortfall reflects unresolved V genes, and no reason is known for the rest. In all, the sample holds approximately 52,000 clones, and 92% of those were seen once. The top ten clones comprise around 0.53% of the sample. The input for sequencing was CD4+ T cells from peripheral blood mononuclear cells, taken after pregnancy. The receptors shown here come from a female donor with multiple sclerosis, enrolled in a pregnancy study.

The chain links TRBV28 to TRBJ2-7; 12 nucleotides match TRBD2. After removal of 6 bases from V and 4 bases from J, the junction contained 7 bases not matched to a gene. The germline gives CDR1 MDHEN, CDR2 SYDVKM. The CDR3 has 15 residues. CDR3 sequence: CASRRPGTSGYEQYF. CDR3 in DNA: TGTGCCAGCAGGCGTCCCGGGACTAGCGGGTACGAGCAGTACTTC.

CDR3 in amino acids: CASSLGVGGLAGGGTQYF. The CDR3 DNA sequence: TGTGCCAGCAGCCTTGGGGTTGGGGGACTAGCGGGAGGTGGAACGCAGTATTTT. This chain connects TRBV9 to TRBJ2-3, with 15 bases that match TRBD2. The CDR3 length is 18 residues. The V segment lost 4 bases and the J segment 9 bases; nucleotides outside the gene matches: 15. Germline V gives CDR1 SGDLS, CDR2 YYNGEE.

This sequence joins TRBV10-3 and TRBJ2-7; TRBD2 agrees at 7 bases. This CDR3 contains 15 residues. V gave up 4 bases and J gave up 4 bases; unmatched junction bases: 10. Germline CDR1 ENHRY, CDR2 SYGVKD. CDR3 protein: CAISAATSTSYEQYF. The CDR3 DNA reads TGTGCCATCAGTGCGGCGACTAGCACGTCATACGAGCAGTACTTC.

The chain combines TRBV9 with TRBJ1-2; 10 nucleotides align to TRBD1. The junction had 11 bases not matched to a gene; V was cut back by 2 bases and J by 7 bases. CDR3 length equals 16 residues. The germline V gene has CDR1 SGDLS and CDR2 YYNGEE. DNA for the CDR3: TGTGCCAGCAGCGTCGGTTTGACAGGGGGCGCCCCTGGCTACACCTTC. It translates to CASSVGLTGGAPGYTF.